This TCR beta chain is from a study of blood T cell repertoires in COVID-19. Method: immunoSEQ multiplex PCR; TCRdb's copy keeps in-frame clones and lacks some. The table records a few hundred thousand clones, 89% of them present only once. Germline V lookup: CDR1 LNHNV, CDR2 YYDKDF (reference sequence). The CDR3 sequence is 12 residues long. Trimming left V 0 bases short and J 5 bases short, with 5 bases between. The clonotype was recovered from a woman aged 30 to 39 with COVID-19, enrolled during active disease. The sequenced sample was peripheral blood. The V call is TRBV15, the J call TRBJ2-7, with D unresolved. CDR3 sequence: CATSRDHNEQYF. Written as DNA, the CDR3 is TGTGCCACCAGCAGAGATCACAACGAGCAGTACTTC. Looking up the rest from reference TRBV15 and TRBJ2-7 gives the full variable domain: DAMVIQNPRYQVTQFGKPVTLSCSQTLNHNVMYWYQQKSSQAPKLLFHYYDKDFNNEADTPDNFQSRRPNTSFCFLDIRSPGLGDTAMYLCATSRDHNEQYFGPGTRLTVT.